The present T cell receptor (beta chain) was sequenced within a study of cytomegalovirus exposure and HLA in healthy donors (dated by TCRdb to between 2016 and 2019). Study-wide context: An earlier analysis of 550 to 700 of the donors reported 250 to 350 Gb of sequence data and 100 million to 140 million unique TCR beta sequences from about 180 million T cells. About 300 gigabases of sequencing data and approximately 84 million unique TCR sequences were included in an early release covering several hundred HLA-typed donors. Among the roughly 400 genotyped donors, approximately 76% belonged to the genetic ancestry cluster associated with self-reported Caucasian donors. The study aimed to test whether cataloging public T cell receptors could reveal signatures of past pathogen exposure. The study profiled the T cell repertoires of fewer than 850 subjects by immunosequencing and related them to cytomegalovirus serostatus. In addition to the first cohort of around 670 subjects, a separate validation cohort of 120 different subjects was used. The study combined high-throughput TCR immunosequencing, statistical association of individual TCRs with disease status, and machine learning to predict cytomegalovirus infection status. A later analysis re-analyzed previously published TCR beta repertoires from 666 donors and added high-resolution HLA genotyping to study TCR occurrence patterns. Rather than using new phenotypic data, the later analysis identified candidate immune exposures from TCR beta sequences and from how often those sequences occurred across donors. To decide whether each TCR beta V gene segment behaved as functional or pseudogenic, an earlier analysis of over 500 of the donors relied on high-throughput TCR beta sequencing. Alongside the repertoire data, information on donor age, sex, ethnicity and CMV serostatus was compiled. A later genetic analysis used genome-wide SNP genotypes for about 65% of the 666 donors, treating that subset as a discovery cohort. Every discovery cohort repertoire had been produced on one sequencing platform. Class I and class II HLA loci were covered by the typing at four-digit resolution. Typing coverage varied by locus: roughly 620-640 donors for A, B, C, DRB1 and DQB1; roughly 520 for DQA1; more than 600 for DPA1; around 450 for DPB1. A handful of DR-DQ haplotypes were handled as single units for association and clustering because linkage in the cohort was strong. Across 300 to 400 genotyped donors of the cohort, an average of roughly 250,000 unique TCR beta nucleotide sequences per donor were sequenced, and around 19% of those sequences were non-productive.

Here is what the overall study found, with its caveats: According to a later analysis, parvovirus B19, influenza, CMV and Epstein-Barr virus appeared linked to several top co-occurrence clusters. A later analysis found that most CMV-associated TCR beta chains appeared HLA-restricted, with HLA associations seemingly driven largely by CMV exposure. Broadly in line with IMGT annotations, most TCR beta V segments showed up in productive rearrangements about 87% or about 30% of the time in an earlier analysis of 450 to 750 of the donors. Roughly uniform sequencing depth across donors was assumed in presence/absence analyses, although this assumption may not hold. Strong co-occurrence of HLA alleles, especially DR and DQ, made assigning TCR associations to individual alleles difficult. A later genetic analysis associated a missense DCLRE1C variant with V-gene and J-gene trimming of TCR beta chains, and an independent cohort replicated the association. Most TCR sequences were observed very rarely across donors, whereas some public TCRs were present in many individuals. The classifier was reported to diagnose cytomegalovirus status with high specificity and sensitivity in both the original and validation cohorts. A further reported finding was that TCR beta sequences accurately predicted the HLA-A and HLA-B alleles for most subjects in the first cohort. A total of 164 TCR beta chains were listed by the study as associated with cytomegalovirus. A cluster of highly shared sequence variants was judged likely to represent a technical artifact of the sequencing pipeline. Specific HLA alleles were associated with 18,000 or so TCR beta sequences at a false discovery rate of 0.05 in a later analysis. The earlier analysis of approximately 560 of the donors excluded seventeen rarely observed V segments, including chromosome 9 orphons, because counts were too low. In vitro tests confirmed that three of the cytomegalovirus-associated TCR beta chains recognize cytomegalovirus antigens. In a later analysis, HLA-associated TCR beta chains showed more clonal expansion and lower generation probabilities than non-associated chains that were equally common. HLA typing was unavailable for some donors at each locus, so association tests used only the typed subset. In a later analysis, the rate of TCR association differed among HLA loci, with DRB1 alleles having the most associated TCRs and HLA-C alleles having the fewest. This cohort had only TCR beta chains sequenced, and the lack of alpha or paired-chain data limited which features could be detected. Linkage disequilibrium might explain the correlated functional status among segregating V segments, but an unknown experimental factor could not be ruled out. A later genetic analysis reported fewer N-insertions in productive TCRs among donors in an Asian-associated ancestry cluster than the roughly 620-donor mean. According to the authors, the approach could potentially be generalized to other disease states and immunological phenotypes. The only immune exposure information available for the cohort was CMV serostatus.

Receptor amplification or capture employed the immunoSEQ multiplex PCR assay. For the multiplex PCR, a mixture combining 60 forward primers for TCR Vbeta segments and 13 reverse primers for TCR Jbeta segments was used. The CDR3 region of rearranged TCR beta genes was amplified from genomic DNA with a multiplex PCR assay. The Illumina HiSeq System was used to sequence the amplified TCR beta libraries as 87-base-pair reads. Concerning the study's data processing: In a later analysis, tens of millions of unique TCR beta chains were counted across the roughly 610 repertoires, and about 10 million of these chains were shared by at least two donors. Raw reads were error-corrected and collapsed into unique sequences by a nearest-neighbor algorithm in which closely related sequences were merged to remove PCR and sequencing errors. Alignment of CDR3 sequences to IMGT reference sequences was used to assign V, D and J gene segments. Each retained sequence needed at least a six-nucleotide match to both a V gene segment and a J gene segment. A rearrangement counted as productive if the CDR3 had no stop codons and remained in frame with V and J, and every other rearrangement counted as non-productive. CDR3 was defined according to IMGT convention as the region running from the second conserved V-encoded cysteine to the conserved J-encoded phenylalanine. In an earlier analysis of around 640 of the donors, sequences lacking an unambiguous match to a single V gene segment were excluded. An earlier analysis of fewer than 750 of the donors called V segments functional above 56.7% productive rearrangements and segregating when the between-donor standard deviation exceeded 5%. To diagnose cytomegalovirus status from the catalog of TCR beta chain sequences, a statistical classification framework was built. In a later analysis, TCR nucleotide sequences were compared against IMGT/GENE-DB human TR gene sequences so that V and J genes could be assigned. In a later analysis, CDR3 sequences and most-parsimonious VDJ recombination scenarios were assigned using the TCRdist pipeline. A later analysis defined each TCR beta chain by its CDR3 amino acid sequence plus V-gene family, and excluded reads lacking a unique V-gene family. In a later analysis, 450 to 600 highly shared, low-generation-probability nucleotide sequences were removed to address suspected cross-contamination and a sequencing artifact. A later analysis calculated a clonal expansion index for each public chain from normalized within-repertoire ranks of inferred template counts. In a later analysis, generation probabilities were computed with a VDJ recombination model fitted to out-of-frame rearrangements, and the resulting probabilities were checked against IGoR. In a later analysis, hypergeometric tests were used to score TCR-TCR, TCR-HLA and TCR-CMV co-occurrence, with a repertoire-size bias correction applied to TCR pairs. A later analysis estimated false discovery rates by permuting HLA or CMV assignments 20 times. In a later analysis, co-occurring TCRs were grouped using DBSCAN, and TCRdist sequence similarity was added for clustering within HLA-allele-positive subsets. Co-occurrence clustering excluded repertoires with fewer than 30,000 or more than 120,000 public chains, plus five with anomalous nucleotide sharing. In TCRdb, the immuneACCESS table is reduced to in-frame sequences with V and J assigned. These tables do not hold every clone; where another copy was compared, an unresolved V gene accounts for under half, and the others remain unexplained. The V and J calls and the clone size are those of that table, but D and trimming were determined from the DNA. The sample profile shows 99,000 or so clones; 75% of them were found once. Of the sample, 1.3% is held by the ten largest clones.

This clone was seen once. It lacks a known antigen. Nothing much larger sits one base from this clone, and base qualities are not available. This sample also contains other DNA sequences that code for the same CDR3. In total, around 600 healthy bone marrow donors made up the cohort. All cohort members were sampled while nominally healthy, although unrecorded immune exposures were likely present. The donor was CMV seronegative and was included in the group of 352 seronegative cohort members. Each donor provided a peripheral blood sample, and peripheral blood mononuclear cells were used for TCR beta sequencing. Genomic DNA was extracted from the blood cell samples with the Qiagen DNeasy Blood Extraction Kit. This clonotype originated in a man aged 35-49 years in good health and CMV-seronegative. Sequenced sample: PBMCs.

The nucleotide sequence is TGCGCCAGCAGCTTGGATTCGTATGGCTACACCTTC. This sequence encodes CASSLDSYGYTF. The rearrangement combines TRBV5-1 with TRBJ1-2, with the D gene not confidently named. Via the germline V gene, CDR1 is SGHRS and CDR2 YFSETQ. Spanning cysteine to phenylalanine, the CDR3 consists of 12 amino acids. Only the CDR3 part of the read is kept: 36 bases, read in frame from the first base. Trimming at the junction amounts to 0 bases on V and 5 bases on J, and the germline ends lie 5 bases apart.